What follows is one TCR beta chain and its context. Its antigen is not identified. This sample was taken from a study of graft-versus-host responses after intestinal transplantation. V trimming: 4 bases; J trimming: 7 bases; junction bases outside the gene matches: 13. CDR1 MGHRA and CDR2 YSYEKL come from the germline V gene. The CDR3 totals 17 residues. The table came from immunoSEQ multiplex PCR; TCRdb's copy has only in-frame clones and leaves some out. The sample consists of some 100,000 clones, around 93% of them appearing once. The sample here was unstimulated CD8+ T cells sorted from spleen or lymph node cells, taken before transplant. The V gene is TRBV4-1, the J gene TRBJ1-6; 7 nucleotides line up with TRBD1. The receptor's source is a human donor who was the organ donor for an intestinal transplant. The DNA of the CDR3 is TGCGCCAGCAGCCGAGACAGGGAATCGGTAAGAAATTCACCCCTCCACTTT. Its translation is CASSRDRESVRNSPLHF.